This T cell receptor (beta chain) stems from a study of blood T cell repertoires in COVID-19. Across the whole study: PBMCs, B-cell-depleted T cells, or T cells were the source of the cDNA or gDNA that made up the material.

This CDR3 spans 13 amino acids. Trimming shortened V by 7 bases and J by 2 bases, and 12 bases separated the two germline ends. CDR1 SNHLY and CDR2 FYNNEI come from the germline V gene. This table comes from immunoSEQ multiplex PCR, and its TCRdb copy is limited to in-frame clones, with some not included. Here the sample spans 150,000 to 200,000 clones, roughly four fifths being singletons. The Seattle patients joined while their infection was active and were tracked longitudinally afterward. The chain is built from TRBV2 and TRBJ2-7; D perhaps matches TRBD1 (5 bases). This receptor was identified in a woman in her 70s with COVID-19, enrolled during active disease. The sequenced sample consisted of peripheral blood. The CDR3 DNA reads as TGTGCCAGCAACTCAGGGATGGCCTACGAGCAGTACTTC. Its protein product is CASNSGMAYEQYF.